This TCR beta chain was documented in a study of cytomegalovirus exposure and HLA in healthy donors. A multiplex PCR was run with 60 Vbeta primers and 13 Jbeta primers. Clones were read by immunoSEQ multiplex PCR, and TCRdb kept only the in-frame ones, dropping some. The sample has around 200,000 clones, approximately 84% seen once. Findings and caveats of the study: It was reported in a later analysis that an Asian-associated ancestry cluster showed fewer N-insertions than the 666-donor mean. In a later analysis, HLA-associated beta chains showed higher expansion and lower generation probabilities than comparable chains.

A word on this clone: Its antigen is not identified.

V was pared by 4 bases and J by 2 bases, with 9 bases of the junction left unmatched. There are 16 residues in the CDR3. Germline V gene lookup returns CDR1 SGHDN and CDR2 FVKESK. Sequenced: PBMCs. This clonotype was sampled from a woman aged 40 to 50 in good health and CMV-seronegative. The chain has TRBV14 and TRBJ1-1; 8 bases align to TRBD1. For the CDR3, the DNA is TGTGCCAGCAGCCGAGAACGGACAGGGATAAACACTGAAGCTTTCTTT. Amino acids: CASSRERTGINTEAFF.